These 21 T cell receptor beta chains originate from one sample sequenced in a study of blood T cell repertoires in COVID-19. The table came from immunoSEQ multiplex PCR; TCRdb's copy has only in-frame clones and leaves some out. Seen here are approximately 99,000 clones, about 83% observed once, and the top ten hold 2%. Sequenced: peripheral blood. The receptors stem from a man in his sixties or seventies with active or convalescent COVID-19.

The chain carries TRBV28 and TRBJ1-2, with unresolved D. Trimming took 2 bases from V and 0 from J, leaving 10 bases between them. Germline V gene sequence: CDR1 MDHEN, CDR2 SYDVKM. CDR3 length equals 15 residues. CDR3 in DNA: TGTGCCAGCAGTTTACTCACCGGGACTAACTATGGCTACACCTTC. This sequence encodes CASSLLTGTNYGYTF.

This sequence joins TRBV5-1 and TRBJ1-2; 7 bases match TRBD1. Germline V CDR1 and CDR2: SGHRS, YFSETQ. The CDR3 totals 14 residues. Unmatched junction bases numbered 4, after V lost 1 base and J lost 4 bases. In nucleotides, the CDR3 is TGCGCCAGCAGCTTGACGACAGGGACCTATGGCTACACCTTC. This gives the protein CASSLTTGTYGYTF. The variable domain in full, with the rest retrieved from reference TRBV5-1 and TRBJ1-2, is KAGVTQTPRYLIKTRGQQVTLSCSPISGHRSVSWYQQTPGQGLQFLFEYFSETQRNKGNFPGRFSGRQFSNSRSEMNVSTLELGDSALYLCASSLTTGTYGYTFGSGTRLTVV.

V and J are TRBV15 and TRBJ1-1; 7 bases are shared with TRBD1. Germline V lookup: CDR1 LNHNV, CDR2 YYDKDF (reference sequence). With V trimmed by 3 bases and J by 1 base, 2 bases remained unmatched. The CDR3 sequence is 14 residues long. The CDR3 loop is CATSRTGKNTEAFF. CDR3 coding DNA: TGTGCCACCAGCAGGACAGGGAAGAACACTGAAGCTTTCTTT.

This clone has at least ten counts. The J gene is TRBJ1-5, the V gene TRBV6-6; TRBD1 aligns across 9 bases. The CDR3 loop spans 15 amino acids. J was trimmed by 2 bases and V by 5 bases; bases with no gene match: 4. CDR1 and CDR2 from the germline V gene are MNHNY and SVGAGI (reference sequence). Here the CDR3 DNA reads TGTGCCAGCAGTCCTCGGGACAGGGGCAATCAGCCCCAGCATTTT. It is translated as CASSPRDRGNQPQHF.

The chain carries TRBV5-6 and TRBJ1-5; D gene unclear. The CDR3 length is 14 residues. Trimming removed 3 bases at V and 0 bases at J, with 7 bases between. Per germline, CDR1 SGHDT and CDR2 YYEEEE. CDR3 loop: CASSSGLSNQPQHF. The CDR3 DNA reads TGTGCCAGCAGCTCCGGACTTAGCAATCAGCCCCAGCATTTT. The full variable domain, in which reference TRBV5-6 and TRBJ1-5 provide the parts outside the CDR3, is DAGVTQSPTHLIKTRGQQVTLRCSPKSGHDTVSWYQQALGQGPQFIFQYYEEEERQRGNFPDRFSGHQFPNYSSELNVNALLLGDSALYLCASSSGLSNQPQHFGDGTRLSIL.

V usage is TRBV6-5 and J usage is TRBJ2-1; 10 positions match TRBD2. The V segment lost 7 bases and the J segment 6 bases; nucleotides outside the gene matches: 9. Germline V gene data show CDR1 as MNHEY and CDR2 as SVGAGI. The CDR3 covers 15 residues. Written as DNA, the CDR3 is TGTGCCAGCAAACAAGCGGGGGGGCCGATCAATGAGCAGTTCTTC. It encodes CASKQAGGPINEQFF.

This clone was observed once. V and J are TRBV28 and TRBJ1-1; D gene uncertain. CDR1 MDHEN and CDR2 SYDVKM come from the germline V gene. The CDR3 sequence is 12 residues long. V was pared by 7 bases and J by 1 base, with 7 bases between. The CDR3 loop is CASKTRNTEAFF. DNA of the CDR3: TGTGCCAGCAAAACACGGAACACTGAAGCTTTCTTT.

The rearrangement links TRBV2 to TRBJ2-7; D might be TRBD1 (5 bases). Trimming cost V 4 bases and J 2 bases, with 9 bases left between them. Germline CDR1 and CDR2: SNHLY and FYNNEI. CDR3 length: 13 amino acids. The CDR3 nucleotides read TGTGCCAGCAGTGGGGGCGCTCCCTACGAGCAGTACTTC. This sequence encodes CASSGGAPYEQYF.

V is TRBV19 and J is TRBJ1-2; a weak D match, TRBD1 (6 bases). The germline V gene encodes CDR1 LNHDA and CDR2 SQIVND (reference sequence). Deletions cut 6 bases from V and 4 bases from J, with 12 bases between. This CDR3 is built from 13 residues. The CDR3 nucleotides read TGTGCCAGTAGCGACAGGTTACCCTATGGCTACACCTTC. Amino acids: CASSDRLPYGYTF.

The V gene is TRBV19, the J gene TRBJ1-5; TRBD1 might be the D (5 bases). Germline values: CDR1 LNHDA, CDR2 SQIVND (reference sequence). Trimming stripped 7 bases from V and 0 bases from J, with 13 bases between. This CDR3 is 15 amino acids long. CDR3 in amino acids: CASTPTDNSNQPQHF. DNA of the CDR3: TGTGCCAGTACCCCGACAGATAATAGCAATCAGCCCCAGCATTTT.

The V call is TRBV9, the J call TRBJ1-6, with TRBD1 as a possible D gene (5 bases). The V end lost 1 base, the J end lost 5 bases, and 10 bases lay between the germline ends. The germline V gene encodes CDR1 SGDLS and CDR2 YYNGEE. The length of the CDR3 is 15 residues. The CDR3, as DNA: TGTGCCAGCAGCGTACAGGGTCAAGATAATTCACCCCTCCACTTT. Translated, it gives CASSVQGQDNSPLHF.

This chain joins TRBV9 and TRBJ2-5; the match to TRBD2 covers 8 bases. In germline, CDR1 is SGDLS, CDR2 YYNGEE. The CDR3 spans 15 residues. Trimming removed 1 base from V and 4 bases from J; junction bases left unmatched: 6. In DNA form, the CDR3 reads TGTGCCAGCAGCGTATCAGCGGGGGTAACAGAGACCCAGTACTTC. The encoded protein is CASSVSAGVTETQYF. The entire variable domain, with the rest obtained from reference TRBV9 and TRBJ2-5, is as follows: DSGVTQTPKHLITATGQRVTLRCSPRSGDLSVYWYQQSLDQGLQFLIQYYNGEERAKGNILERFSAQQFPDLHSELNLSSLELGDSALYFCASSVSAGVTETQYFGPGTRLLVL.

V gene TRBV3-1 (or the pseudogene TRBV3-2) combines with J gene TRBJ1-6; 9 bases match TRBD1. This CDR3 has 17 amino acids. Germline V gene lookup returns CDR1 LGHDT and CDR2 YNNKEL (reference sequence). The V segment lost 0 bases and the J segment 7 bases; nucleotides outside the gene matches: 7. CDR3 in DNA: TGTGCCAGCAGCCAAGATGGGGGGGGGACAGGGAATTCACCCCTCCACTTT. This encodes CASSQDGGGTGNSPLHF.

The chain combines TRBV6-2 or TRBV6-3 with TRBJ1-5; the D gene is possibly TRBD1 (5 bases). The germline V gene has CDR1 MNHEY and CDR2 SVGEGT. CDR3 length equals 15 residues. V was trimmed by 2 bases and J by 5 bases, leaving 13 bases between them. The CDR3 reads CASSYGAGTYQPQHF. CDR3 DNA: TGTGCCAGCAGTTACGGAGCGGGGACGTATCAGCCCCAGCATTTT.

This chain connects TRBV4-2 to TRBJ1-5; 7 bases match TRBD1. J was trimmed by 2 bases and V by 3 bases; bases with no gene match: 7. Germline-derived CDR1 and CDR2 are LGHNA and YNFKEQ. This CDR3 region has 16 residues. The chain's CDR3 is CASSQQQGLGNQPQHF. CDR3 DNA sequence: TGTGCCAGCAGCCAGCAACAGGGGTTGGGCAATCAGCCCCAGCATTTT.

Here the CDR3 DNA reads TGTGCCAGCACCCTAACCACAGGGGGCGCGGGAAACACCATATATTTT. Amino acids: CASTLTTGGAGNTIYF. The genes are TRBV6-6 and TRBJ1-3; 9 bases align to TRBD1. This CDR3 contains 16 residues. Germline V gene lookup returns CDR1 MNHNY and CDR2 SVGAGI (reference sequence). With V trimmed by 7 bases and J by 4 bases, 11 bases remained unmatched.

The V gene is TRBV24-1, the J gene TRBJ2-1, with TRBD2 as a possible D gene (5 bases). Trimming pared 5 bases from V and 0 bases from J, leaving 7 bases between. The germline gives CDR1 KGHDR, CDR2 SFDVKD. This CDR3 spans 14 amino acids. DNA for the CDR3: TGTGCCACCAGTGCGGGGAGCTCCTACAATGAGCAGTTCTTC. Translated: CATSAGSSYNEQFF.

The chain links TRBV28 to TRBJ2-1; 7 positions agree with TRBD1. Looked up from germline, CDR1 is MDHEN and CDR2 is SYDVKM. This CDR3 is built from 12 residues. V trimming: 8 bases; J trimming: 4 bases; junction bases outside the gene matches: 2. CDR3 nucleotide sequence: TGTGCCAGCGGACAGGAGTACAATGAGCAGTTCTTC. Protein sequence: CASGQEYNEQFF.

This clone was detected only a few times. V is TRBV2 and J is TRBJ2-7; 7 bases match TRBD1. The ends lost 2 bases at V and 7 bases at J; junction bases unmatched: 8. Germline lookup yields CDR1 SNHLY and CDR2 FYNNEI. CDR3 length: 14 amino acids. As DNA, the CDR3 is TGTGCCAGCAGTGAAAGGACAGGAGTCCGAGAGCAGTACTTC. It translates to CASSERTGVREQYF.

As regards this clone: The same CDR3 also results from other DNA sequences found in this sample. The chain combines TRBV4-3 with TRBJ2-1; TRBD2 matches 11 bases. The V segment lost 4 bases and the J segment 4 bases; nucleotides outside the gene matches: 6. The CDR3 is 16 amino acids. Germline V gene sequence: CDR1 LGHNA, CDR2 YSLEER. The DNA for the CDR3 is TGCGCCAGCAGCCGACAACTAGCGGGGGTGTACAATGAGCAGTTCTTC. Its translation: CASSRQLAGVYNEQFF.

CDR3 region: CASSLNPVTRGNEQFF. The CDR3 DNA reads as TGTGCCAGCAGCCTTAATCCAGTCACACGGGGAAATGAGCAGTTCTTC. This chain links TRBV27 with TRBJ2-1; D possibly corresponds to TRBD2 (5 bases). Deletions cut 6 bases from V and 7 bases from J, with 22 bases between. Germline V CDR1 and CDR2: MNHEY, SMNVEV (reference sequence). CDR3 length equals 16 residues.